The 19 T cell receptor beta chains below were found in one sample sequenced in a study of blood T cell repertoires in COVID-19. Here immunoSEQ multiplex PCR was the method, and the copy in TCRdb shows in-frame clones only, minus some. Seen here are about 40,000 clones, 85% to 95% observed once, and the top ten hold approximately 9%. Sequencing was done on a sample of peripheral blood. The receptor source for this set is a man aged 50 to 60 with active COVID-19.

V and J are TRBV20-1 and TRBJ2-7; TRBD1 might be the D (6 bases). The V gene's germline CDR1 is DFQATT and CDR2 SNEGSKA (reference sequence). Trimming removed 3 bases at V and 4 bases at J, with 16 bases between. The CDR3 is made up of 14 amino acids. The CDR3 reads CSASRGIGGYEQYF. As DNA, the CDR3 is TGCAGTGCTAGTAGGGGGATAGGCGGGTACGAGCAGTACTTC.

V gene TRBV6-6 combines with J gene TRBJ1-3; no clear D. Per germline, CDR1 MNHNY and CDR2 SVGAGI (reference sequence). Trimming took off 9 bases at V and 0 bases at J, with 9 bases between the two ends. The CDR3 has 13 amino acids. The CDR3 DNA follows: TGTGCCAGTCGAGAGAGCTCTGGAAACACCATATATTTT. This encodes CASRESSGNTIYF.

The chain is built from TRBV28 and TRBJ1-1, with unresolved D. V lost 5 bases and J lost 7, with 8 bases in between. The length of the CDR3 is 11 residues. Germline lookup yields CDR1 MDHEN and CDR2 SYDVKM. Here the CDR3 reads CASSARYEAFF. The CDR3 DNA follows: TGTGCCAGCAGTGCCAGGTATGAAGCTTTCTTT.

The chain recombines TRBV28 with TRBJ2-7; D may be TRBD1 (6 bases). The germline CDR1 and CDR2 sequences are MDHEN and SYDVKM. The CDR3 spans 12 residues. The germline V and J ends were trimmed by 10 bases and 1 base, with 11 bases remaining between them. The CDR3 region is CAIEGQSYEQYF. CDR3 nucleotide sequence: TGTGCCATCGAGGGACAATCCTACGAGCAGTACTTC. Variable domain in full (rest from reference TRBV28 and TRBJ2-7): DVKVTQSSRYLVKRTGEKVFLECVQDMDHENMFWYRQDPGLGLRLIYFSYDVKMKEKGDIPEGYSVSREKKERFSLILESASTNQTSMYLCAIEGQSYEQYFGPGTRLTVT.

CDR3 nucleotides: TGTGCCAGCAGCCAAGGGGCTAGCGGGAGTGAGCAGTTCTTC. Protein product: CASSQGASGSEQFF. The chain links TRBV3-1 (or the pseudogene TRBV3-2) to TRBJ2-1, with 10 bases identical to TRBD2. Germline-derived CDR1 and CDR2 are LGHDT and YNNKEL (reference sequence). This CDR3 has 14 residues. V shed 1 base and J 9 bases; nucleotides not matched to a gene: 3.

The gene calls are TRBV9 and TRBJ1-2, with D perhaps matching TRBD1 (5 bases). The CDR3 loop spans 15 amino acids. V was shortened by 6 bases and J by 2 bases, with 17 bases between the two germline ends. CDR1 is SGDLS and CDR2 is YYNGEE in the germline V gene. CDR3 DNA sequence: TGTGCCAGCACTCCACAGGAAAATTTGAACTATGGCTACACCTTC. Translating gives CASTPQENLNYGYTF.

The CDR3 bases are TGCAGCGTTGGTAGCGTACGCCTTACGTCCATCCAAGAGACCCAGTACTTC. This encodes CSVGSVRLTSIQETQYF. This chain uses TRBV29-1 with TRBJ2-5; D perhaps matches TRBD2 (5 bases). The CDR3 is made up of 17 amino acids. Trimming stripped 4 bases from V and 1 base from J, with 22 bases between. Germline CDR1 is SQVTM and CDR2 is ANQGSEA.

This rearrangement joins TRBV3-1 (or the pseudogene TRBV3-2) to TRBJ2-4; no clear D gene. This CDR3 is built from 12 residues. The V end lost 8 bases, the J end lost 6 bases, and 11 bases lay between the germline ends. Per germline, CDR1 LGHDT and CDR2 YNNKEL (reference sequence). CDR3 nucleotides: TGTGCCAGCTCCGAGCGAGCAAACATTCAGTACTTC. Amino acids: CASSERANIQYF.

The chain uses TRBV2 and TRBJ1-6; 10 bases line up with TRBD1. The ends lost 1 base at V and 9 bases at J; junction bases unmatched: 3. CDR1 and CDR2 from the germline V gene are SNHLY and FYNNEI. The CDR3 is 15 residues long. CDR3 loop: CASSEGQGAVSPLHF. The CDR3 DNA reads TGTGCCAGCAGTGAAGGACAGGGGGCAGTTTCACCCCTCCACTTT.

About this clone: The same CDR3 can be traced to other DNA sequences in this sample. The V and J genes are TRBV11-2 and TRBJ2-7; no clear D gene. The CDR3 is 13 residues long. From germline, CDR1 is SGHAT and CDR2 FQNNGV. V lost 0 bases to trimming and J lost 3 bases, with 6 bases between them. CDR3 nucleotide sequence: TGTGCCAGCAGCTTAGACCGCGACTACGAGCAGTACTTC. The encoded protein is CASSLDRDYEQYF.

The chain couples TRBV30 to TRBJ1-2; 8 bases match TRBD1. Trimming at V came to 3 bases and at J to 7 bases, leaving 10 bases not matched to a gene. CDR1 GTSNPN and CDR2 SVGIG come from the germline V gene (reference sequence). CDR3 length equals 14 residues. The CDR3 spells CAWSPQQGASGYTF. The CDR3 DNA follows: TGTGCCTGGAGCCCCCAGCAGGGGGCCTCTGGCTACACCTTC. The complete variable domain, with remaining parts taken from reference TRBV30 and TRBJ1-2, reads SQTIHQWPATLVQPVGSPLSLECTVEGTSNPNLYWYRQAAGRGLQLLFYSVGIGQISSEVPQNLSASRPQDRQFILSSKKLLLSDSGFYLCAWSPQQGASGYTFGSGTRLTVV.

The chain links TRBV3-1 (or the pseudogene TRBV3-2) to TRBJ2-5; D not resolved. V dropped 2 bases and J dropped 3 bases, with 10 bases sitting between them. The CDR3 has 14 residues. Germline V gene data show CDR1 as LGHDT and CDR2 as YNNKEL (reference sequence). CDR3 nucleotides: TGTGCCAGCAGCCAATTTTCCCCTAAAGAGACCCAGTACTTC. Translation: CASSQFSPKETQYF.

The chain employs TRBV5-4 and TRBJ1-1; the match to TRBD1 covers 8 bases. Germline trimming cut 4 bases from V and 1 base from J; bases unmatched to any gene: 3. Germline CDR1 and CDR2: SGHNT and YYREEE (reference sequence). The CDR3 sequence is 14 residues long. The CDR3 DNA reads TGTGCCAGCAGCCAGGACAGGGCGAACACTGAAGCTTTCTTT. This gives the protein CASSQDRANTEAFF.

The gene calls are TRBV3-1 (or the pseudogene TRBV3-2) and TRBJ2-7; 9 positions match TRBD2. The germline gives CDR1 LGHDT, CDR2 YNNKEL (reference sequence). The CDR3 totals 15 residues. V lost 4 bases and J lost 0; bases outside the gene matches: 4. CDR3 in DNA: TGTGCCAGCAGCCCGGGGACTAGCACCTCCTACGAGCAGTACTTC. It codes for CASSPGTSTSYEQYF.

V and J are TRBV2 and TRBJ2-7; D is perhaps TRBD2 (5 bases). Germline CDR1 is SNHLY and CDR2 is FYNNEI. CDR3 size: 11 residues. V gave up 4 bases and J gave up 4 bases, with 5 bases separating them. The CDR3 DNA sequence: TGTGCCAGCAGTGCGGGGTACGAGCAGTACTTC. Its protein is CASSAGYEQYF.

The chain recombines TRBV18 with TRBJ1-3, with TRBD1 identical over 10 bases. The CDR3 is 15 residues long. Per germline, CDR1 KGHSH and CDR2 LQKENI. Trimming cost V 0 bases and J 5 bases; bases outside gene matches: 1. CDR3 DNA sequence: TGTGCCAGCTCACCACCGGGACAGGGGCGAAACACCATATATTTT. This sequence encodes CASSPPGQGRNTIYF.

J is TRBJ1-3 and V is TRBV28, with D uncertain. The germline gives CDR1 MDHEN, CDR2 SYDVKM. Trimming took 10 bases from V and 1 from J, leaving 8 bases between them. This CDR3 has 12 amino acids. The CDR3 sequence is CATRRSGNTIYF. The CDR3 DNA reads TGTGCCACCAGGAGGTCTGGAAACACCATATATTTT.

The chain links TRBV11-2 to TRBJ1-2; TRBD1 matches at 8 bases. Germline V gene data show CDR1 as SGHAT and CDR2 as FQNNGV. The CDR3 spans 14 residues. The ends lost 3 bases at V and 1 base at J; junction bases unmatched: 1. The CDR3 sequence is CASSLDRVNYGYTF. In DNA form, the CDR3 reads TGTGCCAGCAGCTTGGACAGGGTTAACTATGGCTACACCTTC.

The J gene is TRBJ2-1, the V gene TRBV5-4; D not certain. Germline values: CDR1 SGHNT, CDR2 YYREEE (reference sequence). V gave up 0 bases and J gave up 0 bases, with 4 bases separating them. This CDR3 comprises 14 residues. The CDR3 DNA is TGTGCCAGCAGCTTGGAGAGCTCCTACAATGAGCAGTTCTTC. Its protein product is CASSLESSYNEQFF. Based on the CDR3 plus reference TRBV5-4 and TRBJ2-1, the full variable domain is ETGVTQSPTHLIKTRGQQVTLRCSSQSGHNTVSWYQQALGQGPQFIFQYYREEENGRGNFPPRFSGLQFPNYSSELNVNALELDDSALYLCASSLESSYNEQFFGPGTRLTVL.